This entry lists 17 T cell receptor beta chains sequenced from one sample in a study of Graves' ophthalmopathy and Graves' hyperthyroidism (dated by TCRdb to the late 2010s). Sequencing took place on an Illumina HiSeq 2000. For repertoire sequencing, TCR beta CDR3 regions were amplified from RNA transcripts. The first round was an RT-PCR using HTBI primers with the Qiagen OneStep RT-PCR kit, and this first round was followed by a second-round multiplex PCR, then size selection and purification. The public reads were quality trimmed at Q25 with fastp and then assembled into clones with MiXCR by TCRdb, keeping productive beta chains. Each CDR3 protein gets just one entry, which takes the most common genes and DNA from the rows behind it. Within this sample are about 340,000 distinct CDR3 sequences, with 17% of them counted one time only. The ten largest clones take up about 12% of the sample. The specimen sequenced was peripheral blood. The source is an adult man with Graves' ophthalmopathy.

This clonotype was counted ten times or more. V gene TRBV30 combines with J gene TRBJ1-2; TRBD1 aligns across 7 bases. The CDR3 is 13 amino acids. V lost 3 bases to trimming and J lost 5 bases; unmatched junction nucleotides: 6. Germline V gives CDR1 GTSNPN, CDR2 SVGIG (reference sequence). The CDR3 reads CAWRGDRVYGYTF. For the CDR3, the DNA is TGTGCCTGGAGGGGAGACAGGGTTTATGGCTACACCTTC.

This clonotype has just a few counts. Since a much larger clone is just one base distant, this may be a read error. V gene TRBV2 combines with J gene TRBJ1-2; no reliable D call. The CDR3 spans 15 residues. Germline V gene sequence: CDR1 SNHLY, CDR2 FYNNEI. CDR3 sequence: CVSSSERQFNYGYTF. As DNA, the CDR3 is TGTGTCAGCAGTAGTGAACGCCAGTTTAACTATGGCTACACCTTC.

This clonotype was recorded many times. This chain joins TRBV24-1 and TRBJ2-5; TRBD2 aligns across 9 bases. The germline V gene has CDR1 KGHDR and CDR2 SFDVKD. This CDR3 has 16 residues. The J segment lost 5 bases and the V segment lost 1 base, leaving 7 bases of the junction unmatched. Written as DNA, the CDR3 is TGTGCCACCAGTGATTTTGTGGTAGCGGGAGTTGAGACCCAGTACTTC. This codes for CATSDFVVAGVETQYF.

CDR3 nucleotide sequence: TGTGCCAGCAGTAAGTCAGGGGAGGTATACGAGCAGTACTTC. This gives the protein CASSKSGEVYEQYF. The chain uses TRBV27 and TRBJ2-7; tentatively, D is TRBD1 or TRBD2 (6 bases each). The CDR3 contains 14 residues. The germline V gene encodes CDR1 MNHEY and CDR2 SMNVEV (reference sequence). Trimming took 5 bases from V and 4 from J, leaving 15 bases between them.

Many counts were recorded for this clonotype. The chain is built from TRBV19 and TRBJ1-1; D is uncertain. Germline V gene lookup returns CDR1 LNHDA and CDR2 SQIVND (reference sequence). The CDR3 loop spans 16 amino acids. The germline V and J ends were trimmed by 5 bases and 2 bases, with 18 bases remaining between them. CDR3 sequence: CASSSPPGPTNTEAFF. CDR3 DNA sequence: TGTGCCAGTAGTTCGCCACCGGGTCCAACTAACACTGAAGCTTTCTTT.

V and J are TRBV6-1 and TRBJ1-1; D remains unclear. The V gene's germline CDR1 is MNHNS and CDR2 SASEGT. This CDR3 contains 14 residues. Trimming took off 8 bases at V and 1 base at J, with 14 bases between the two ends. As DNA, the CDR3 is TGTGCCAGCGGAAAAGAGGCTGGGAACACTGAAGCTTTCTTT. Protein product: CASGKEAGNTEAFF.

Only one count was recorded for this clonotype. The V gene is TRBV30, the J gene TRBJ1-1; D possibly corresponds to TRBD1 (6 bases). The CDR3 runs to 15 residues. Trimming left V 2 bases short and J 1 base short, with 14 bases between. CDR1 and CDR2 from the germline V gene are GTSNPN and SVGIG (reference sequence). CDR3 bases: TGTGCCTGGAGTTTCCCGGGACACTCGAACACTGAAGCTTTCTTT. This codes for CAWSFPGHSNTEAFF.

Many counts were recorded for this clonotype. This chain connects TRBV20-1 to TRBJ2-5; D is perhaps TRBD1 (5 bases). The CDR3 has 15 amino acids. Trimming took 0 bases from V and 5 from J, leaving 16 bases between them. Germline V lookup: CDR1 DFQATT, CDR2 SNEGSKA (reference sequence). CDR3 nucleotides: TGCAGTGCTAGAGATCCGGCACAGGTGGTGGAGACCCAGTACTTC. This encodes CSARDPAQVVETQYF.

This clonotype has at least ten counts. This chain joins TRBV19 and TRBJ2-5; tentative D call: TRBD1 (7 bases). The length of the CDR3 is 15 residues. In germline, CDR1 is LNHDA, CDR2 SQIVND (reference sequence). Trimming removed 3 bases at V and 5 bases at J, with 16 bases between. The CDR3 loop reads CASSIGTARGETQYF. CDR3 nucleotides: TGTGCCAGTAGTATCGGGACAGCACGGGGGGAGACCCAGTACTTC. Combining the CDR3 with reference TRBV19 and TRBJ2-5 gives the whole variable domain DGGITQSPKYLFRKEGQNVTLSCEQNLNHDAMYWYRQDPGQGLRLIYYSQIVNDFQKGDIAEGYSVSREKKESFPLTVTSAQKNPTAFYLCASSIGTARGETQYFGPGTRLLVL.

V is TRBV6-2 or TRBV6-3 and J is TRBJ2-5, with 12 bases lining up with TRBD2. CDR3 length: 15 amino acids. Germline V lookup: CDR1 MNHEY, CDR2 SVGEGT. The ends lost 5 bases at V and 5 bases at J; junction bases unmatched: 6. The CDR3 spells CASSQRLAGVETQYF. The CDR3 DNA reads TGTGCCAGCAGTCAACGACTAGCGGGGGTGGAGACCCAGTACTTC.

This chain links TRBV12-3 or TRBV12-4 with TRBJ2-5; TRBD2 agrees at 9 bases. This CDR3 has 15 amino acids. Trimming took 7 bases from V and 5 from J; bases not matched to a gene: 11. The CDR3 spells CASTDSGRPWETQYF. The CDR3 DNA reads TGTGCCAGCACCGATAGCGGGAGACCATGGGAGACCCAGTACTTC.

The sample holds many counts of this clonotype. The gene calls are TRBV7-9 and TRBJ2-5, with TRBD1 matching over 7 bases. V lost 5 bases to trimming and J lost 5 bases; unmatched junction nucleotides: 8. The CDR3 sequence is 14 residues long. The germline gives CDR1 SEHNR, CDR2 FQNEAQ (reference sequence). CDR3 sequence: CASSPRTGWETQYF. The CDR3 DNA sequence: TGTGCCAGCAGCCCGCGGACAGGTTGGGAGACCCAGTACTTC.

This clonotype has a count of ten or more. V and J are TRBV6-2 or TRBV6-3 and TRBJ1-1; 9 bases fit TRBD1. With 5 bases clipped from V and 6 bases from J, the junction kept 10 bases outside the gene matches. Germline CDR1 is MNHEY and CDR2 is SVGEGT. The CDR3 spans 15 residues. The CDR3 coding sequence is TGTGCCAGCAGTGTCCGGGACAGGGCGTCAGCTGAAGCTTTCTTT. This sequence encodes CASSVRDRASAEAFF.

This clonotype was seen ten or more times. This chain uses TRBV12-3 or TRBV12-4 with TRBJ1-5, with 7 bases that match TRBD1. Germline trimming cut 5 bases from V and 0 bases from J; bases unmatched to any gene: 4. There are 15 residues in the CDR3. Written as DNA, the CDR3 is TGTGCCAGCAGTGCACAGGGGACTAGCAATCAGCCCCAGCATTTT. Residues: CASSAQGTSNQPQHF.

This clonotype was recorded at least ten times. V is TRBV7-3 and J is TRBJ2-3; TRBD2 is a possible D gene (6 bases). V lost 4 bases and J lost 4, with 18 bases in between. Germline-derived CDR1 and CDR2 are SGHTA and FQGTGA. The CDR3 is 16 amino acids. The DNA for the CDR3 is TGTGCCAGCAGCTCTAACCCGGGAGCCGGGCCAGATACGCAGTATTTT. Its translation: CASSSNPGAGPDTQYF.

The table lists this clonotype with many counts. The rearrangement links TRBV2 to TRBJ1-2, with D perhaps matching TRBD1 (6 bases). This CDR3 contains 14 residues. V shed 6 bases and J shed 4 bases, with 15 bases lying between them. Per germline, CDR1 SNHLY and CDR2 FYNNEI. CDR3 sequence reads: CASREGGSPYGYTF. The CDR3, as DNA: TGTGCCAGCAGGGAGGGGGGCTCGCCCTATGGCTACACCTTC. Full variable domain (rest looked up from reference TRBV2 and TRBJ1-2): EPEVTQTPSHQVTQMGQEVILRCVPISNHLYFYWYRQILGQKVEFLVSFYNNEISEKSEIFDDQFSVERPDGSNFTLKIRSTKLEDSAMYFCASREGGSPYGYTFGSGTRLTVV.

This clonotype was counted ten times or more. This chain connects TRBV7-3 to TRBJ2-2; tentatively, D is TRBD1 or TRBD2 (5 bases each). Per the germline V gene, CDR1 is SGHTA and CDR2 is FQGTGA. V lost 5 bases and J lost 4, with 17 bases in between. The CDR3 runs 16 residues. The CDR3 DNA is TGTGCCAGCAGCCCGGCCGGGACCCGGGGCACCGGGGAGCTGTTTTTT. Its protein product is CASSPAGTRGTGELFF.